The table lists the clone carrying this T cell receptor (beta chain) with a few counts. What it binds is not known. The data were taken from a study of cytomegalovirus exposure and HLA in healthy donors. The study ran its PCR with 60 Vbeta and 13 Jbeta primers. The repertoire was sequenced with immunoSEQ multiplex PCR; TCRdb's copy has only in-frame clones and lacks some. Among under 200,000 clones, about 70% were seen once, and the ten largest hold approximately 2%. Findings and caveats of the study: In a later analysis, a missense DCLRE1C variant was linked to TCR beta V- and J-gene trimming.

Germline CDR1 SGHDT, CDR2 YYEEEE. CDR3 length: 16 residues. V lost 0 bases to trimming and J lost 5 bases, with 17 bases between them. This receptor was obtained from a woman aged 25 to 39 in good health and CMV-seronegative. The chain has TRBV5-6 and TRBJ1-2; possibly TRBD1 for D (5 bases). Material for sequencing was PBMCs. The CDR3 DNA reads TGTGCCAGCAGCTTGGCCCAGGGCCTGGCGGGGTATGGCTACACCTTC. It translates to CASSLAQGLAGYGYTF.